The clone carrying this T cell receptor (beta chain) has at least ten counts. The antigen is unknown. This entry belongs to a study of shared clonotypes between healthy human individuals. General study points: Estimated richness was generally greater in naive than memory subsets.

Profiled with immunoSEQ multiplex PCR; TCRdb holds only in-frame clones, not every one. The sample consists of under 1,100,000 clones, around 74% of them appearing once. CDR3 length: 13 residues. V shed 4 bases, J shed 13 bases, and the junction held 6 bases outside the gene matches. Germline-derived CDR1 and CDR2 are MNHEY and SVGAGI. The sequence was collected from a man aged 18 to 29 in good health. Sequencing was performed on memory CD4+ T cells sorted from blood. Subset of the sample: CD45RA-negative fraction. The chain is built from TRBV6-5 and TRBJ1-6; TRBD1 matches 8 bases. CDR3 amino acids: CASSSKTGAPLHF. The CDR3 DNA reads as TGTGCCAGCAGTTCCAAGACAGGGGCCCCCCTCCACTTT.